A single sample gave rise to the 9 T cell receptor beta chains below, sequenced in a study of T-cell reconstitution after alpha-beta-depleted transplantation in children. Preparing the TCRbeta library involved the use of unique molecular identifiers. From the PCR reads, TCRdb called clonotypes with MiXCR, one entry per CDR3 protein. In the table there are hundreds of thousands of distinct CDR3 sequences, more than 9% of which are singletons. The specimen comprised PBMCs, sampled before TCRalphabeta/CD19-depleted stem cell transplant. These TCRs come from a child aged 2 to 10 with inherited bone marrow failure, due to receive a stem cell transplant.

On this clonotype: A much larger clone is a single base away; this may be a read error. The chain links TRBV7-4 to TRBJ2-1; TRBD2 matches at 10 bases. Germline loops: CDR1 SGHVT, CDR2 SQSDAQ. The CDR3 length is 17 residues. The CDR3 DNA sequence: TGTGCCTGCAGCCCCCCTAGCGGGAGTGGTTCCTACAATGAGCAGTTCTTC. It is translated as CACSPPSGSGSYNEQFF.

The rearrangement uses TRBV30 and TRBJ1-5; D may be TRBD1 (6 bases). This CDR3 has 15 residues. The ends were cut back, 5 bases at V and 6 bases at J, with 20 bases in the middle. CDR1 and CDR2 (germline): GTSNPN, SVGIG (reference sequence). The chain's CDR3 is CAWSVGGGLGQPQHF. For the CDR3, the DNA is TGTGCCTGGTCGGTCGGAGGGGGGCTCGGTCAGCCCCAGCATTTT.

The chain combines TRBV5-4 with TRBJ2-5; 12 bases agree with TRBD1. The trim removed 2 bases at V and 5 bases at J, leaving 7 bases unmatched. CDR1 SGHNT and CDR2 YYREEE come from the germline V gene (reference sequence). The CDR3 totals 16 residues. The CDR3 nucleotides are TGTGCCAGCAGCTTACTGGGGACAGGGGGCTACGAGACCCAGTACTTC. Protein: CASSLLGTGGYETQYF.

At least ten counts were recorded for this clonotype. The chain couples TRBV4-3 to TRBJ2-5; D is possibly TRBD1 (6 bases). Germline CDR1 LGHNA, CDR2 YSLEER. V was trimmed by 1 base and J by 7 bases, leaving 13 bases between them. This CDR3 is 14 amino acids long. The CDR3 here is CASSQVVARGTQYF. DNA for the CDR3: TGCGCCAGCAGCCAAGTAGTAGCCAGGGGGACCCAGTACTTC.

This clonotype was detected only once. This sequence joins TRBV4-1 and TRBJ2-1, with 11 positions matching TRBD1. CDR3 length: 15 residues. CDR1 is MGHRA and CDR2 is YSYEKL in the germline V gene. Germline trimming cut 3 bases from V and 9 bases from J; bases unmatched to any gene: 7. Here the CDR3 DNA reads TGCGCCAGCAGCCACCGGACAGGGGGCAGAACTGAGCAGTTCTTC. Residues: CASSHRTGGRTEQFF.

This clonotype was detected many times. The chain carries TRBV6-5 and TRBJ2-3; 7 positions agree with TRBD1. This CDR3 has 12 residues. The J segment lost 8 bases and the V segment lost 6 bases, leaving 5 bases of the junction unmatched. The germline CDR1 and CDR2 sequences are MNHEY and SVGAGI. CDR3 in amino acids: CASSQRQGTQYF. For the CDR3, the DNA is TGTGCCAGCAGCCAAAGACAGGGTACGCAGTATTTT.

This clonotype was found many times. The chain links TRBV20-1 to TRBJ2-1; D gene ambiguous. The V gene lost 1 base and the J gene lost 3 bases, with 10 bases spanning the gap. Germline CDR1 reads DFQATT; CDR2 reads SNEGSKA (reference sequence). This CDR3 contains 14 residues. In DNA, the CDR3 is TGCAGTGCTAGAGGTCCTGTTTTCTACAATGAGCAGTTCTTC. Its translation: CSARGPVFYNEQFF.

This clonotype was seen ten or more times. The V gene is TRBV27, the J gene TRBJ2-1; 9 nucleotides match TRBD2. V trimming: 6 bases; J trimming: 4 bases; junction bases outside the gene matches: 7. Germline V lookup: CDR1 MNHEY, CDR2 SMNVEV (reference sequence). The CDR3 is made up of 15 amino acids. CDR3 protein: CASRPSGTLYNEQFF. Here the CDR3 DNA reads TGTGCCAGCAGGCCTAGCGGGACACTGTACAATGAGCAGTTCTTC.

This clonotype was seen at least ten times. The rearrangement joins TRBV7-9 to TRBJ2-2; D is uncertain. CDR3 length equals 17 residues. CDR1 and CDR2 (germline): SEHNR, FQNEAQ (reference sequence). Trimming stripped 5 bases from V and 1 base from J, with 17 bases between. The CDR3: CASSPSAEAGNTGELFF. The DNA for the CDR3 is TGTGCCAGCAGCCCATCTGCCGAGGCAGGGAACACCGGGGAGCTGTTTTTT.